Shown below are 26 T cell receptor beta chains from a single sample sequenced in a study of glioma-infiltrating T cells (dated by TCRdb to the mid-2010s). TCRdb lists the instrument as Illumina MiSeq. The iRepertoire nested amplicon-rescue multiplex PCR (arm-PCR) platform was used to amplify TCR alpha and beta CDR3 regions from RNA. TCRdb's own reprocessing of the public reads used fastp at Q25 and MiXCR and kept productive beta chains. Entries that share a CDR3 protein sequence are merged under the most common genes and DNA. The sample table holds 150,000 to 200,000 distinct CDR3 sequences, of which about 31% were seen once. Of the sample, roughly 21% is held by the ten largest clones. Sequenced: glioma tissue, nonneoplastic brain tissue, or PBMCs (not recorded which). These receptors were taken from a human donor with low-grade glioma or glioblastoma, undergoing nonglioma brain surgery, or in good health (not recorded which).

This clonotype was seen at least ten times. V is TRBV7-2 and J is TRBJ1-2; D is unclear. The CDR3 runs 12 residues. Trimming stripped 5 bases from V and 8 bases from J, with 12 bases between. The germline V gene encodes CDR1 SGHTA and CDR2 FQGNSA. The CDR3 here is CASSQRTRGYTF. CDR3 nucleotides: TGTGCCAGCAGCCAGCGGACTCGGGGCTACACCTTC. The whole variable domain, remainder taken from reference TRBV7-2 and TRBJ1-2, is GAGVSQSPSNKVTEKGKDVELRCDPISGHTALYWYRQSLGQGLEFLIYFQGNSAPDKSGLPSDRFSAERTGGSVSTLTIQRTQQEDSAVYLCASSQRTRGYTFGSGTRLTVV.

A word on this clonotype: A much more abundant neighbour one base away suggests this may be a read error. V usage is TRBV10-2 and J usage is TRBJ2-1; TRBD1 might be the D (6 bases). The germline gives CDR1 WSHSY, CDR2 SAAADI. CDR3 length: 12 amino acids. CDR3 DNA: TGCGCCAGCAGTGACAGGGACAATGAGCAGTCCTTC. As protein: CASSDRDNEQSF.

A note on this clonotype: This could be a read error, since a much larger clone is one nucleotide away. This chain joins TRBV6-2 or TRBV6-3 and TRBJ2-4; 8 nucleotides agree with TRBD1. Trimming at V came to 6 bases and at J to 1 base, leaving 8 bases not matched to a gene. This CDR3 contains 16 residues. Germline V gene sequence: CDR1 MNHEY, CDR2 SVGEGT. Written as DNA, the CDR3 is TGTGCCAGCAGACCGGACAGGGTCGGGGCCAAAAACATTCAGTACTTC. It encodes CASRPDRVGAKNIQYF.

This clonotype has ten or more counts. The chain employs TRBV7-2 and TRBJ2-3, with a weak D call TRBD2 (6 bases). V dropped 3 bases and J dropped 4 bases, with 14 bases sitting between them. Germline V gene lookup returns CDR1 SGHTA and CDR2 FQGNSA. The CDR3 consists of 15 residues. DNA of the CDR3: TGTGCCAGCAGCTTCAGACTAGTTGGCTCAGATACGCAGTATTTT. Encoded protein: CASSFRLVGSDTQYF. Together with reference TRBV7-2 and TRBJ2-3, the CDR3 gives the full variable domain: GAGVSQSPSNKVTEKGKDVELRCDPISGHTALYWYRQSLGQGLEFLIYFQGNSAPDKSGLPSDRFSAERTGGSVSTLTIQRTQQEDSAVYLCASSFRLVGSDTQYFGPGTRLTVL.

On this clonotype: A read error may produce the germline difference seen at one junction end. Written as DNA, the CDR3 is TGTGCCACCGGTCGGGACCAGAAGACCCAGCACTTC. Encoded protein: CATGRDQKTQHF. V gene TRBV25-1 combines with J gene TRBJ2-5; the D gene could be TRBD1 or TRBD2 (5 bases each). CDR3 length: 12 amino acids. Per germline, CDR1 MGHDK and CDR2 SYGVNS.

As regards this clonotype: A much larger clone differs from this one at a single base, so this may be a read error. The chain's CDR3 is CASSTRLAGGGRADTQYF. CDR3 DNA: TGTGCCAGCAGCACCCGACTAGCGGGAGGCGGGCGAGCAGATACGCAGTATTTT. The chain joins TRBV7-2 to TRBJ2-3, with TRBD2 matching over 13 bases. The CDR3 is 18 amino acids. Germline assignment: CDR1 SGHTA and CDR2 FQGNSA. V shed 5 bases, J shed 4 bases, and the junction held 12 bases outside the gene matches.

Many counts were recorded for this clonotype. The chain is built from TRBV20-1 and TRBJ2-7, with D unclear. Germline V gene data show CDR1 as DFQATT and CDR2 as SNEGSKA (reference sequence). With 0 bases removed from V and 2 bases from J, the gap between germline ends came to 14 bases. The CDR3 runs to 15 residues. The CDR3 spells CSAREAARRTYEQYF. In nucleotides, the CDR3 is TGCAGTGCTAGAGAGGCAGCGCGGAGAACCTACGAGCAGTACTTC.

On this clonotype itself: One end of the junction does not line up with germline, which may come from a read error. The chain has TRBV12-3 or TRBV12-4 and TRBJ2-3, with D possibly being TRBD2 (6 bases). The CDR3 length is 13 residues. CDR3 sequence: CASRWDFTGTQYF. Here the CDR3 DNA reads TGTGCCAGCAGGTGGGACTTCACAGGTACGCAGTATTTT.

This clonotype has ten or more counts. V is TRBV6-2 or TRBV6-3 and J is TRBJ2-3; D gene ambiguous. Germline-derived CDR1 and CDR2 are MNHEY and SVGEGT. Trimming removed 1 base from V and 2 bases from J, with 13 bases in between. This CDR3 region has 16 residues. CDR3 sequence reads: CASSYYVSLITDTQYF. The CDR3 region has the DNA TGTGCCAGCAGTTACTACGTAAGCCTTATCACAGATACGCAGTATTTT.

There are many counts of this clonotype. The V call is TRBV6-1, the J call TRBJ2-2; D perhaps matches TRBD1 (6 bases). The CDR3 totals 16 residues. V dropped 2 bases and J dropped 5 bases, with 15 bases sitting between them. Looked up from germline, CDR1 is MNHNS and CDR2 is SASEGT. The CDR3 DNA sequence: TGTGCCAGCAGTGAATTGGGGGCCGTCGCTACCGGGGAGCTGTTTTTT. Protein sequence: CASSELGAVATGELFF.

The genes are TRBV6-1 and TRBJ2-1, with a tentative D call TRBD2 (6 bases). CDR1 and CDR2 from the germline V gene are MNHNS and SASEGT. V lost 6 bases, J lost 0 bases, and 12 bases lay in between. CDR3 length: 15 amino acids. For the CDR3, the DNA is TGTGCCAGCAGGGCGGAGGGGAGCTCCTACAATGAGCAGTTCTTC. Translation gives CASRAEGSSYNEQFF.

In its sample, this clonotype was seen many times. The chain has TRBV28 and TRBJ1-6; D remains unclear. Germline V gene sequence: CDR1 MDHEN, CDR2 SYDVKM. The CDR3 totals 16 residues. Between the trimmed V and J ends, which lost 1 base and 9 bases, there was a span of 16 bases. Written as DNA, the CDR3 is TGTGCCAGCAGTTTATATACAACTCTAGGTGCTTCACCCCTCCACTTT. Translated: CASSLYTTLGASPLHF.

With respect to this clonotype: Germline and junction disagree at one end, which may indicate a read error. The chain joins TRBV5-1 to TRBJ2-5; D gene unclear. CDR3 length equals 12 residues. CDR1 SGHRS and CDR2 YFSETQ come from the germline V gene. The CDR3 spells CAISFQGETQYF. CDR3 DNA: TGCGCCATCAGCTTCCAAGGAGAGACCCAGTACTTC. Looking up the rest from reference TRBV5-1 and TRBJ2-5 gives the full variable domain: KAGVTQTPRYLIKTRGQQVTLSCSPISGHRSVSWYQQTPGQGLQFLFEYFSETQRNKGNFPGRFSGRQFSNSRSEMNVSTLELGDSALYLCAISFQGETQYFGPGTRLLVL.

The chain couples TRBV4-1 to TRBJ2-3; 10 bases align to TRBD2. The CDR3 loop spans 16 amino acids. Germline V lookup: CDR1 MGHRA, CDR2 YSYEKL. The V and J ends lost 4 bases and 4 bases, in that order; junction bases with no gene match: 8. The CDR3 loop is CASSRLAGVGPDTQYF. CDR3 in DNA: TGCGCCAGCAGCCGCCTAGCGGGAGTAGGTCCAGATACGCAGTATTTT.

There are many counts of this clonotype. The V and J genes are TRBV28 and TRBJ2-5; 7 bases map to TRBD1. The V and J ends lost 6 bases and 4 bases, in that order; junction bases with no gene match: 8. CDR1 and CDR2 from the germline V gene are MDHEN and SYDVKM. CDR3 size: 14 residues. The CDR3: CASRIGGEGETQYF. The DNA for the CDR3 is TGTGCCAGCAGGATAGGGGGCGAGGGAGAGACCCAGTACTTC.

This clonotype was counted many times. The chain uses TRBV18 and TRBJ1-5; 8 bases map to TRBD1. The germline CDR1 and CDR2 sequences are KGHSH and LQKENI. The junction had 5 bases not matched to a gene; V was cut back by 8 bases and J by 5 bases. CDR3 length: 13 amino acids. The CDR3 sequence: CASRQGQDQPQHF. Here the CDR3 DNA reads TGTGCCAGCCGACAGGGACAGGATCAGCCCCAGCATTTT.

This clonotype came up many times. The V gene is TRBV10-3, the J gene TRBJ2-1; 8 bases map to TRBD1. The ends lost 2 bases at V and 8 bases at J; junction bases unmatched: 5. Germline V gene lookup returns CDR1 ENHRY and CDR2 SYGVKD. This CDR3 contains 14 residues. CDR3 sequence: CAISEAGGAYEQFF. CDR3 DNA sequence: TGTGCCATCAGTGAGGCAGGGGGCGCGTATGAGCAGTTCTTC.

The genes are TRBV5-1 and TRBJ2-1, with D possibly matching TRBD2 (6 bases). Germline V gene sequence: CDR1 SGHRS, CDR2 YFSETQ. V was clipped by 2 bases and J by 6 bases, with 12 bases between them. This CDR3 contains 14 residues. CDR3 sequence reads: CASSFVADINEQFF. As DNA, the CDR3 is TGCGCCAGCAGCTTCGTAGCGGACATCAATGAGCAGTTCTTC.

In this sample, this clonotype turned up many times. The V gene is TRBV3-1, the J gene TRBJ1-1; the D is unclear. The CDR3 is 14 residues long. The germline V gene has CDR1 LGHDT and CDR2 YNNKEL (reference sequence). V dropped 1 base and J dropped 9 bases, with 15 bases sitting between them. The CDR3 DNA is TGTGCCAGCAGCCAAGGACATTCGTACCCAAAAGCTTTCTTT. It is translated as CASSQGHSYPKAFF.

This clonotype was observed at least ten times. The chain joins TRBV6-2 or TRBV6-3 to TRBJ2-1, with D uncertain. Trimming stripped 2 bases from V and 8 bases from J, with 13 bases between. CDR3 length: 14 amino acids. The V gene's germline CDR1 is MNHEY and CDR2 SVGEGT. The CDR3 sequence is CASSYPLGAYEQFF. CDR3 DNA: TGTGCCAGCAGTTACCCCTTAGGTGCTTATGAGCAGTTCTTC.

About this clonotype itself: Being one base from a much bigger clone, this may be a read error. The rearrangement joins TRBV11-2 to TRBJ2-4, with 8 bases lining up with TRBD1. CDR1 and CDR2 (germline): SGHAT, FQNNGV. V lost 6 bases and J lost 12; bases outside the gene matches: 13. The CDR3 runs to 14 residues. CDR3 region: CASSPDRGSSTQYF. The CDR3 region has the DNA TGTGCCAGCAGTCCTGACAGGGGTTCGTCCACTCAGTACTTC.

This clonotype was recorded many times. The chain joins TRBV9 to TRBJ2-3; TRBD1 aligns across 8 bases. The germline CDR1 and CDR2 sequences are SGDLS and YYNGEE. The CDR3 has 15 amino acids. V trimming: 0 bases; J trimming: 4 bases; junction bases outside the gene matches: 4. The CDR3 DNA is TGTGCCAGCAGCGTAGGACAGGGGTTATCAGATACGCAGTATTTT. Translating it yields CASSVGQGLSDTQYF. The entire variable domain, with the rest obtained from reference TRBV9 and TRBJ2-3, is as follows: DSGVTQTPKHLITATGQRVTLRCSPRSGDLSVYWYQQSLDQGLQFLIQYYNGEERAKGNILERFSAQQFPDLHSELNLSSLELGDSALYFCASSVGQGLSDTQYFGPGTRLTVL.

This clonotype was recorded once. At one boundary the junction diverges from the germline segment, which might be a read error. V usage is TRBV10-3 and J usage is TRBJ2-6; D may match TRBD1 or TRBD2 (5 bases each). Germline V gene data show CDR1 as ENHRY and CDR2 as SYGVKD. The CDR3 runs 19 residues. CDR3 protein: CDISVRDLNLVAGANVLTF. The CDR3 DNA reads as TGTGACATCAGTGTTCGGGACCTCAATCTGGTGGCTGGGGCCAACGTCCTGACTTTC.

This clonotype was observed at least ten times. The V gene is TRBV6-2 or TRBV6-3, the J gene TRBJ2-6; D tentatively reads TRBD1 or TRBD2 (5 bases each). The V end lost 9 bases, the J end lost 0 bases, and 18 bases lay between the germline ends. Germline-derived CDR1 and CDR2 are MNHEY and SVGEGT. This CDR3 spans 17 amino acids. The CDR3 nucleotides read TGTGCCAGTAGAACCCGGGACGTCCTCTCTGGGGCCAACGTCCTGACTTTC. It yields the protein CASRTRDVLSGANVLTF.

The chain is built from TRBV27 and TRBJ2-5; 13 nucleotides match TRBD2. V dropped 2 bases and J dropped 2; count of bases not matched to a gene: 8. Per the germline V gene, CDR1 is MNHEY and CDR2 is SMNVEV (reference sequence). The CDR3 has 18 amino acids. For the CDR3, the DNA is TGTGCCAGCAGTTTAATCCTCGGGACTAGCGGGGCTCAAGAGACCCAGTACTTC. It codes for CASSLILGTSGAQETQYF.

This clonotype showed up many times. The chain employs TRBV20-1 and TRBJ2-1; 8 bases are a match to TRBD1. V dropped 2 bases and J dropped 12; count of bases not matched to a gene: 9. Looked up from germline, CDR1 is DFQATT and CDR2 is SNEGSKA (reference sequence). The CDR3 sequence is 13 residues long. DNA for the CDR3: TGCAGTGCTAGAATGACGGCAGGGGGCCTGCAGTTCTTC. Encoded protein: CSARMTAGGLQFF.